This T cell receptor beta chain comes out of a study of metastatic and nonmetastatic thyroid tumors. Study-wide findings and caveats: In both blood and tumor samples, TCR beta diversity was reported significantly higher for malignant than benign nodules.

TCRdb re-clonotyped the PCR reads via MiXCR. Among 40,000 to 45,000 clones listed, about 3.2% were seen once. No treatment had been given to any patient before thyroid surgery. This clone appeared many times. No antigen is known for it. CDR3 length equals 13 residues. Per the germline V gene, CDR1 is KGHDR and CDR2 is SFDVKD. Trimming cost V 7 bases and J 4 bases, with 10 bases left between them. Sequencing was carried out using blood. The receptor was derived from a female donor with papillary thyroid cancer or a benign thyroid nodule (not recorded which). Some clones in this sample may be carry-over from other donors' samples. The rearrangement links TRBV24-1 to TRBJ1-5; no firm D call. The CDR3 spells CATSPDGNQPQHF. DNA for the CDR3: TGTGCCACCAGCCCTGACGGAAATCAGCCCCAGCATTTT.